This TCR beta chain comes out of a study of T cells in Graves' hyperthyroidism and ophthalmopathy. Study-level findings and limits: A model of 13 V-J features distinguished ophthalmopathy from stable hyperthyroidism. Blood samples included most of the expanded thyroid clonotypes exceeding 0.001.

A word on this clonotype: Antigen specificity is unknown. With a much larger clone just one base away, this may be a read error.

Thyroid ultrasound, orbital computed tomography, clinical symptoms, and serum thyroxine and TRAb underpinned diagnoses. PBMCs were obtained from approximately 9.2 ml fresh peripheral blood. The CDR3 consists of 14 residues. Germline-derived CDR1 and CDR2 are DFQATT and SNEGSKA (reference sequence). What was amplified from RNA transcripts were TCR beta CDR3 regions. The HTBI primer set was used in a first-round RT-PCR of the TCR CDR3. TCRdb recomputed calls from the multiplex PCR reads with MiXCR, one row per CDR3 protein. The sample lists 400,000 to 500,000 distinct CDR3 sequences, about 15% occurring once.

This TCR was recovered from a woman under 30 with Graves' hyperthyroidism. This chain joins TRBV20-1 and TRBJ2-1; 10 positions match TRBD2. The last part of the DNA fits TRBJ2-7 better; the J call may be wrong. Source material: blood. CDR3 DNA: TGCAGTGCCCCTGAGCGGGAGGGCTTAAATGAGCAGTACTTC. It encodes CSAPEREGLNEQYF.